This TCR delta chain was identified during a study of gamma-delta chains in newborns, infants, children. Study-level background: Polyclonal expansion of innate γδ T cells after birth follows microbial exposure.

This clone has a handful of counts. The protein TCRdb gives is from a much larger clone and does not agree with this DNA's translation at residue 12, likely a read error; the protein shown here comes from the DNA. The V gene's germline CDR1 is GEAIGNYY and CDR2 EKD. CDR3 size: 18 residues. The V and J ends lost 4 bases and 1 base, in that order; junction bases with no gene match: 15. TCRdb ran CATT on the reads. The sample has roughly 2,000 delta-chain clones, approximately 1.5% seen once. The sample was blood. The sequence was collected from a child who was a newborn, infant or young child, either healthy, febrile or measles-vaccinated (not recorded which). This chain connects TRDV2 to TRDJ1, with 9 nucleotides matching TRDD3. The CDR3: CACDGPLTGGPCTDKLIF. CDR3 in DNA: TGTGCCTGTGATGGACCCTTGACTGGGGGACCCTGCACCGATAAACTCATCTTT.